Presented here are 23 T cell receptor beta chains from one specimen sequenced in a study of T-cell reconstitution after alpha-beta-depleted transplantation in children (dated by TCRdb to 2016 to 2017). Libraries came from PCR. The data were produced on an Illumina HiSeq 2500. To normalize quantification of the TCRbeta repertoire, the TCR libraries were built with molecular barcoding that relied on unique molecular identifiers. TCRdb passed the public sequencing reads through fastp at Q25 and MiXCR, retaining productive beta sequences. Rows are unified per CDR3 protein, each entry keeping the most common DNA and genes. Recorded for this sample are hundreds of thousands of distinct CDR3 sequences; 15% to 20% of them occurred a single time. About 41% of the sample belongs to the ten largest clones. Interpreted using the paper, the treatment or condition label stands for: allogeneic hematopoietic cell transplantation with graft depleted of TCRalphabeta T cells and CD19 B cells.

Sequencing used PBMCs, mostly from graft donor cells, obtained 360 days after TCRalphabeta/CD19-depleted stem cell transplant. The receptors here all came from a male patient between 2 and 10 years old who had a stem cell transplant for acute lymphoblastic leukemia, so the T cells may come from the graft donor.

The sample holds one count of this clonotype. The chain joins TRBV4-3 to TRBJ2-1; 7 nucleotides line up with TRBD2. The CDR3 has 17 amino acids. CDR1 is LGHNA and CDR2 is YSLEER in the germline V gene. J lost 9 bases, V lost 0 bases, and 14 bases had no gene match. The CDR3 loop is CASSQDTIFLTSTEQFF. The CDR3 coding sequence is TGCGCCAGCAGCCAAGATACCATTTTTCTGACTAGCACTGAGCAGTTCTTC.

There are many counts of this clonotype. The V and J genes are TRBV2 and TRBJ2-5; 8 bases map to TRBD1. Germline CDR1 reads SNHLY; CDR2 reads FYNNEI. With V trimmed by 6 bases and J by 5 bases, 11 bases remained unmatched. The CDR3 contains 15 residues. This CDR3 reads CASSARDRPYETQYF. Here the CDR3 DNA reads TGTGCCAGCAGCGCCCGGGACAGGCCTTACGAGACCCAGTACTTC.

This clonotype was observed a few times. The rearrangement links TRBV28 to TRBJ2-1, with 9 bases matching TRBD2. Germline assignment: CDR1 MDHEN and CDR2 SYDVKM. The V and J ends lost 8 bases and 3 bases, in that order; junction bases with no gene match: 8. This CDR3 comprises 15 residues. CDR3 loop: CASGAWTSDYNEQFF. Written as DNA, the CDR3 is TGTGCCAGCGGGGCTTGGACTAGCGACTACAATGAGCAGTTCTTC.

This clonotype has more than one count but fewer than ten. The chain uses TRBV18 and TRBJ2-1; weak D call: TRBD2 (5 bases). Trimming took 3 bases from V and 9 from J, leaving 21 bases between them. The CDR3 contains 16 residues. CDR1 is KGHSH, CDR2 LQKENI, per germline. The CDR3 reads CASSPTLGVAWGEQFF. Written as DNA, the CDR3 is TGTGCCAGCTCACCTACCCTCGGGGTAGCGTGGGGTGAGCAGTTCTTC.

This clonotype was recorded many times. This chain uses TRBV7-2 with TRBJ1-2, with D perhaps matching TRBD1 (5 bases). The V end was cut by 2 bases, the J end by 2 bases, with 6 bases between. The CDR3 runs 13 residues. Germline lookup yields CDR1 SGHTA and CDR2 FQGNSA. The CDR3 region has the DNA TGTGCCAGCAGCTTACGGGGGAACTATGGCTACACCTTC. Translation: CASSLRGNYGYTF.

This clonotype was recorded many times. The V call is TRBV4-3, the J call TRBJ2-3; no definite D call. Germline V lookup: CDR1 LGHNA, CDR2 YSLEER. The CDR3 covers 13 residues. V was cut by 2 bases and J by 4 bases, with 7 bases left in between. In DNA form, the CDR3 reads TGCGCCAGCAGCCAACGGTTATCAGATACGCAGTATTTT. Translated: CASSQRLSDTQYF.

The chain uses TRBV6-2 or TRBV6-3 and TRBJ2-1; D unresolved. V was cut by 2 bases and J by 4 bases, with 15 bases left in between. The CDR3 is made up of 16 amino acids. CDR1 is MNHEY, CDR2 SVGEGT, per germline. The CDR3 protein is CASSYRTRRGYNEQFF. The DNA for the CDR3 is TGTGCCAGCAGTTACCGAACTCGTAGAGGATACAATGAGCAGTTCTTC.

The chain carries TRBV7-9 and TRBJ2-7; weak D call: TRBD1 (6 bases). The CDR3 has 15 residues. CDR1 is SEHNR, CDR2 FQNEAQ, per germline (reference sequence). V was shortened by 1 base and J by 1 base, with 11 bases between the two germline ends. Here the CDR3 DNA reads TGTGCCAGCAGCTTAGGGGGGACATATTCCTACGAGCAGTACTTC. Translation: CASSLGGTYSYEQYF.

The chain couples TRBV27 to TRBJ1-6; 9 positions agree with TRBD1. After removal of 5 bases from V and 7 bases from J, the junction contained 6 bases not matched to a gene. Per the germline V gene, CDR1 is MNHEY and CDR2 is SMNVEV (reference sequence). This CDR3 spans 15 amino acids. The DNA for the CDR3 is TGTGCCAGCAGTCAAGGGACAGGGCGCAATTCACCCCTCCACTTT. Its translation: CASSQGTGRNSPLHF.

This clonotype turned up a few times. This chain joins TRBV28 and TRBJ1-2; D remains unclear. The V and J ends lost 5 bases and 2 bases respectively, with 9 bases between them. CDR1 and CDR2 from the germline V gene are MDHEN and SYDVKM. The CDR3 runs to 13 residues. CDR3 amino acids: CASSPIRNYGYTF. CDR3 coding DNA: TGTGCCAGCAGTCCCATCCGGAACTATGGCTACACCTTC.

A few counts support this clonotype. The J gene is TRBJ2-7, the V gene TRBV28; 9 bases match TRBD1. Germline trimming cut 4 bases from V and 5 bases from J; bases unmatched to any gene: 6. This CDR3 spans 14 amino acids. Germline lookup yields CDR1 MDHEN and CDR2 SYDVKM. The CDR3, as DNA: TGTGCCAGCAGTTCCGGGACAGGGTACCACGAGCAGTACTTC. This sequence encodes CASSSGTGYHEQYF.

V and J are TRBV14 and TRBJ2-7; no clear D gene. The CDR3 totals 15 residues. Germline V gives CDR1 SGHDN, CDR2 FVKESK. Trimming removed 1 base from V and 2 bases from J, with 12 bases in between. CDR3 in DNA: TGTGCCAGCAGCCAAGTACACCCGTTTCCCTACGAGCAGTACTTC. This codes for CASSQVHPFPYEQYF.

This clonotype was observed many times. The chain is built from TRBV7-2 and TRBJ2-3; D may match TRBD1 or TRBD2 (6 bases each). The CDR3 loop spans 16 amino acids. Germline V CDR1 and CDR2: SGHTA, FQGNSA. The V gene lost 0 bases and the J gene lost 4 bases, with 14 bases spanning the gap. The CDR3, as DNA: TGTGCCAGCAGCTTAGCAGGGGGGTTGGGTGCAGATACGCAGTATTTT. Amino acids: CASSLAGGLGADTQYF.

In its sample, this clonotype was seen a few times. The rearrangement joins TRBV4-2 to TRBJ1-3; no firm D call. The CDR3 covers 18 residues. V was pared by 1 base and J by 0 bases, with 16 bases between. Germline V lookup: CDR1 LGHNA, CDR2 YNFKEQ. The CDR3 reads CASSQVAYGLNSGNTIYF. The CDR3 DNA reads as TGTGCCAGCAGCCAAGTCGCCTATGGACTGAACTCTGGAAACACCATATATTTT.

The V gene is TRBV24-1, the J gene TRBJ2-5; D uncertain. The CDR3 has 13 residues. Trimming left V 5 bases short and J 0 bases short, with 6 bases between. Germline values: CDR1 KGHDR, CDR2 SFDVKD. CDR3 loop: CATSGVYQETQYF. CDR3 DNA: TGTGCCACCAGTGGAGTGTACCAAGAGACCCAGTACTTC.

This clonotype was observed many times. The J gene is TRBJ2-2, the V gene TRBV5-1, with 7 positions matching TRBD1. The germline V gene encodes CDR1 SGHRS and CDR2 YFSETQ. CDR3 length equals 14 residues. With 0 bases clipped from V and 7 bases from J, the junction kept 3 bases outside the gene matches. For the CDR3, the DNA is TGCGCCAGCAGCTTGGACAGGGGCAGCGGGGAGCTGTTTTTT. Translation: CASSLDRGSGELFF. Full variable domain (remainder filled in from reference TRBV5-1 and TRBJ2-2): KAGVTQTPRYLIKTRGQQVTLSCSPISGHRSVSWYQQTPGQGLQFLFEYFSETQRNKGNFPGRFSGRQFSNSRSEMNVSTLELGDSALYLCASSLDRGSGELFFGEGSRLTVL.

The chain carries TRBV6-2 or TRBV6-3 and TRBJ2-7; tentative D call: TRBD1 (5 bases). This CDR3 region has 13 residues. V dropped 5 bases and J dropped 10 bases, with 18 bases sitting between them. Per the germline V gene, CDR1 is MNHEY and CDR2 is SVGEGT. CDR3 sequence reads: CASSPGHLESQYF. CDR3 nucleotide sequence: TGTGCCAGCAGTCCCGGACACCTCGAGAGTCAGTACTTC.

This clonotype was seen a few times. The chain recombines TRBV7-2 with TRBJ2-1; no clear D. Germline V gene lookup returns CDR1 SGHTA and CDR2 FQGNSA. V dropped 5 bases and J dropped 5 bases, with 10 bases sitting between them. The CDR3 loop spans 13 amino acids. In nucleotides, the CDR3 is TGTGCCAGCAGCCCTGCGACCAACAATGAGCAGTTCTTC. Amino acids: CASSPATNNEQFF.

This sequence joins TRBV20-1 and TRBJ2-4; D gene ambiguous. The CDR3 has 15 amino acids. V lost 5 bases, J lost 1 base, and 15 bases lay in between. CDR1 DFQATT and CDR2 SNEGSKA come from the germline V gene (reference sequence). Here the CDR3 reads CSAYTANLAKNIQYF. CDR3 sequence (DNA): TGCAGTGCTTATACAGCGAATCTCGCCAAAAACATTCAGTACTTC.

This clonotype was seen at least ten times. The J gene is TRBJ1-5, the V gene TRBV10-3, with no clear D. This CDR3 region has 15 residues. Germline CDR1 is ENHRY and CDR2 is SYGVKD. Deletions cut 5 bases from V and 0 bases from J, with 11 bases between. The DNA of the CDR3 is TGTGCCATCAGTCCCGGACTGAATAGCAATCAGCCCCAGCATTTT. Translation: CAISPGLNSNQPQHF.

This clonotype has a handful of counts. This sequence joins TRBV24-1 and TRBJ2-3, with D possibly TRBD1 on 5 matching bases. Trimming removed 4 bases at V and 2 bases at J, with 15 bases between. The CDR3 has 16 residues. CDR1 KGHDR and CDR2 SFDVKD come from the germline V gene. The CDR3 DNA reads TGTGCCACCAGTGACTCCACCCCGGACAACACAGATACGCAGTATTTT. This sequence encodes CATSDSTPDNTDTQYF.

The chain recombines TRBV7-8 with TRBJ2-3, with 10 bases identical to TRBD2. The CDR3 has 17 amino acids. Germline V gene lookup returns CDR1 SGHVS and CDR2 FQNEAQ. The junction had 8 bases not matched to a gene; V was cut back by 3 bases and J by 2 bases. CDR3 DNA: TGTGCCAGCAGCTTTCTCGGGACTAGCGAGTCCACAGATACGCAGTATTTT. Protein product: CASSFLGTSESTDTQYF.

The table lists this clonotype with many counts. This chain's CDR3 is CASRTGASTDTQYF. The CDR3 DNA follows: TGTGCCAGCCGGACGGGGGCCAGCACAGATACGCAGTATTTT. The chain combines TRBV28 with TRBJ2-3, with D perhaps TRBD1 or TRBD2 (6 bases each). Germline V gene lookup returns CDR1 MDHEN and CDR2 SYDVKM. V was cut by 8 bases and J by 0 bases, with 12 bases left in between. CDR3 length: 14 amino acids.